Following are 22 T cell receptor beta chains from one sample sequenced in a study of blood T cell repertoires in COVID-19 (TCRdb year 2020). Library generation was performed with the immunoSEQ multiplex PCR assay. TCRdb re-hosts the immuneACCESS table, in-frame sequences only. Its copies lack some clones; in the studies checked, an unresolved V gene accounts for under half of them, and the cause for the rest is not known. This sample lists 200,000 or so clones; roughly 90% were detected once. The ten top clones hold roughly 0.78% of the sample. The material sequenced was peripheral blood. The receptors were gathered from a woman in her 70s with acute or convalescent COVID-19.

The CDR3 spells CASSYTGGGSPLHF. In DNA, the CDR3 is TGTGCCAGCAGTTATACAGGGGGTGGTTCACCCCTCCACTTT. This chain joins TRBV6-5 and TRBJ1-6; 8 bases fit TRBD1. After removal of 3 bases from V and 9 bases from J, the junction contained 4 bases not matched to a gene. Germline V gene sequence: CDR1 MNHEY, CDR2 SVGAGI. The CDR3 is 14 amino acids.

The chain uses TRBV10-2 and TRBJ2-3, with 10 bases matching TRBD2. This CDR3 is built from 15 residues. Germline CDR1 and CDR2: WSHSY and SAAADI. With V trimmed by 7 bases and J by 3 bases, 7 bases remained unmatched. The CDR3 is CASILAGDRTDTQYF. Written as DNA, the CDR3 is TGCGCCAGCATCCTAGCGGGAGACAGGACAGATACGCAGTATTTT.

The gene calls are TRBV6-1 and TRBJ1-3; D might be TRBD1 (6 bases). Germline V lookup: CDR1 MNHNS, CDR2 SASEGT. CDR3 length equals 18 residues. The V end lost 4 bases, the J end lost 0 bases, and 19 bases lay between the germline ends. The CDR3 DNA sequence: TGTGCCAGCAGTGCCATCCCTGGTACAGGGAGCTCTGGAAACACCATATATTTT. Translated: CASSAIPGTGSSGNTIYF.

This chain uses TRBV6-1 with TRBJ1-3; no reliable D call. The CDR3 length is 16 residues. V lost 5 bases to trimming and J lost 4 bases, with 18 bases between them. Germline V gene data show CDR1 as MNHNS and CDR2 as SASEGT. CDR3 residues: CASSQGDPGLGNTIYF. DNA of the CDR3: TGTGCCAGCAGTCAAGGCGACCCAGGCCTCGGAAACACCATATATTTT.

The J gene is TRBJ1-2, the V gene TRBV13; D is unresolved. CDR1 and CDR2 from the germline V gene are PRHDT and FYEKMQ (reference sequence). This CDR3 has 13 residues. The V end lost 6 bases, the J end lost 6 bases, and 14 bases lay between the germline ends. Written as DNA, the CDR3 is TGTGCCAGCAGAAGCTTCAGAGGAGATGGCTACACCTTC. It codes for CASRSFRGDGYTF.

CDR3 coding DNA: TGTGCCAGCAGCTTGGAGGGAGGGATCTCCCCTCGGAATGAGCAGTTCTTC. Its protein product is CASSLEGGISPRNEQFF. The chain employs TRBV5-4 and TRBJ2-1; 7 nucleotides line up with TRBD2. The CDR3 consists of 17 residues. From germline, CDR1 is SGHNT and CDR2 YYREEE (reference sequence). With V trimmed by 0 bases and J by 7 bases, 13 bases remained unmatched.

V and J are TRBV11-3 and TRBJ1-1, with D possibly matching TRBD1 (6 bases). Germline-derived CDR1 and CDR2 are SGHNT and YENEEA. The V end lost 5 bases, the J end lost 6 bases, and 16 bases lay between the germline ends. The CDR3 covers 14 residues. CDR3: CASSPIQGIAEAFF. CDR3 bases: TGTGCCAGCAGCCCAATACAGGGAATCGCTGAAGCTTTCTTT. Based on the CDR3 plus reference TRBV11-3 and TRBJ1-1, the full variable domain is EAGVVQSPRYKIIEKKQPVAFWCNPISGHNTLYWYLQNLGQGPELLIRYENEEAVDDSQLPKDRFSAERLKGVDSTLKIQPAELGDSAVYLCASSPIQGIAEAFFGQGTRLTVV.

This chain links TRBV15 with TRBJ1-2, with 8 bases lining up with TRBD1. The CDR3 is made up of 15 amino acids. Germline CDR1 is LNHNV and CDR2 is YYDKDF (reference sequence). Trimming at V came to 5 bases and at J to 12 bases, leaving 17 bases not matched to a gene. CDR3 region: CATSRRQGAEGLHTF. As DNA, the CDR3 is TGTGCCACCAGCCGGCGCCAGGGGGCGGAAGGGCTACACACCTTC.

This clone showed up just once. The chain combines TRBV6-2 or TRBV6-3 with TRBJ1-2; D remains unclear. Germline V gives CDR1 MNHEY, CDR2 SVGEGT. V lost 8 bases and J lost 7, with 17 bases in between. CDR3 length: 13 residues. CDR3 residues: CASAYSGRGGYTF. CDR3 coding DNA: TGTGCCAGCGCTTACTCCGGCAGAGGTGGCTACACCTTC.

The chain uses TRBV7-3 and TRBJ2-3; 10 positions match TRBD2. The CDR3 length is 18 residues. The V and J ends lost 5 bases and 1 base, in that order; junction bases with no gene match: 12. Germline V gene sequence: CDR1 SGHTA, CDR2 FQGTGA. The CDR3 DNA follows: TGTGCCAGCAGCCCAAGGTCTAGCGGGAGATCTGGCACAGATACGCAGTATTTT. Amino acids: CASSPRSSGRSGTDTQYF.

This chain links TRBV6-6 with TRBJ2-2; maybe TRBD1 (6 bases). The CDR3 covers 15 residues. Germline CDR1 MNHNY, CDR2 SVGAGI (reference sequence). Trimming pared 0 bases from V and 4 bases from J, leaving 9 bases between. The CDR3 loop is CASSYSRGGTGELFF. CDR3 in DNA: TGTGCCAGCAGTTACTCGAGAGGGGGCACCGGGGAGCTGTTTTTT.

The CDR3 DNA is TGTGCCAGCCAGCCCGGGACTAGCGGGAGTACAGATACGCAGTATTTT. It codes for CASQPGTSGSTDTQYF. V usage is TRBV25-1 and J usage is TRBJ2-3; 14 bases are shared with TRBD2. Germline V gene sequence: CDR1 MGHDK, CDR2 SYGVNS. Unmatched junction bases numbered 7, after V lost 8 bases and J lost 3 bases. The CDR3 spans 16 residues. The full variable domain, rest sourced from reference TRBV25-1 and TRBJ2-3, is EADIYQTPRYLVIGTGKKITLECSQTMGHDKMYWYQQDPGMELHLIHYSYGVNSTEKGDLSSESTVSRIRTEHFPLTLESARPSHTSQYLCASQPGTSGSTDTQYFGPGTRLTVL.

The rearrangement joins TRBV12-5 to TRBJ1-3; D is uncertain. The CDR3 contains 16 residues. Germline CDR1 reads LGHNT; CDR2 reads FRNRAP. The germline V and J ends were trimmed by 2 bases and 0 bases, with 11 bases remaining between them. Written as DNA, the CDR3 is TGTGCTAGTGGTTTGTGGTTGGGCAGCTCTGGAAACACCATATATTTT. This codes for CASGLWLGSSGNTIYF.

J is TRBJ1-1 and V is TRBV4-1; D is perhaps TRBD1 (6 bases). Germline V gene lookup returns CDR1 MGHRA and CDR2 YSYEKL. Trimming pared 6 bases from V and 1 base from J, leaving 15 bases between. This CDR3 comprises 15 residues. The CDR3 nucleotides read TGCGCCAGCAGTCTCTCTGGACAGACGAACACTGAAGCTTTCTTT. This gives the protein CASSLSGQTNTEAFF.

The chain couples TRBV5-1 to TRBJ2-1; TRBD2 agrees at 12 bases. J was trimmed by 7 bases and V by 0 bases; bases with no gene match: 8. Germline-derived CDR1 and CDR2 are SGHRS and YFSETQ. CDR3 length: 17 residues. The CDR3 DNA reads TGCGCCAGCAGCTTGGGTCTAGCGGGAGGGCCCGAAAATGAGCAGTTCTTC. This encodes CASSLGLAGGPENEQFF.

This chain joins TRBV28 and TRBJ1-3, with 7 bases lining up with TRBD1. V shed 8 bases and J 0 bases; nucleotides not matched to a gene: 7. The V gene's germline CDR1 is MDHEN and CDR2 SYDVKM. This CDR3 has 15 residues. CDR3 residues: CASGEQGTSGNTIYF. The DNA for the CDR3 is TGTGCCAGCGGCGAACAGGGGACCTCTGGAAACACCATATATTTT.

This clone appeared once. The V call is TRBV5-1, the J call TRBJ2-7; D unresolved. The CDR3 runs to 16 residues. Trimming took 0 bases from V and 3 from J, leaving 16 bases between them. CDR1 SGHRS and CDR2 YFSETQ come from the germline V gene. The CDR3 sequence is CASSLAGSRQNYEQYF. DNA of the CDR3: TGCGCCAGCAGCTTGGCCGGGTCGAGGCAGAACTACGAGCAGTACTTC.

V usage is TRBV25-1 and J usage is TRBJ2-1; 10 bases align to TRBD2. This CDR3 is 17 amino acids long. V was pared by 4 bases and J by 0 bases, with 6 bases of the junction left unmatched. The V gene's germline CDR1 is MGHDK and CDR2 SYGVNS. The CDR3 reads CASSAPPSGSSYNEQFF. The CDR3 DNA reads TGTGCCAGCAGTGCCCCTCCTAGCGGGAGCTCCTACAATGAGCAGTTCTTC.

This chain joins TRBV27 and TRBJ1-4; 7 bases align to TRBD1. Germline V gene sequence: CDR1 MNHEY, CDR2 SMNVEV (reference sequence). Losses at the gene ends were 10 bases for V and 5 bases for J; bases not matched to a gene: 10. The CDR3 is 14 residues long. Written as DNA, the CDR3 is TGTGCCACCCGTGACAGGGAGACAAATGAAAAACTGTTTTTT. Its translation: CATRDRETNEKLFF.

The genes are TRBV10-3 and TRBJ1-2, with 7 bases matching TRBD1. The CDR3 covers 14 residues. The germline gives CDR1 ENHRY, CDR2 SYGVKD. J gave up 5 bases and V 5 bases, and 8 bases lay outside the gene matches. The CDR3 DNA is TGTGCCATCAGTTCTCCCCAACAGGGGTATGGCTACACCTTC. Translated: CAISSPQQGYGYTF.

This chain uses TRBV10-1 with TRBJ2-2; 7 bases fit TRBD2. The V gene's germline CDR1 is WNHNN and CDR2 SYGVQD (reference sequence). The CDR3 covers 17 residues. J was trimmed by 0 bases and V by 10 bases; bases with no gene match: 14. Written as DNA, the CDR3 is TGCGCCACGGCAAGCGGGACGGGTCCTTCGAACACCGGGGAGCTGTTTTTT. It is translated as CATASGTGPSNTGELFF.

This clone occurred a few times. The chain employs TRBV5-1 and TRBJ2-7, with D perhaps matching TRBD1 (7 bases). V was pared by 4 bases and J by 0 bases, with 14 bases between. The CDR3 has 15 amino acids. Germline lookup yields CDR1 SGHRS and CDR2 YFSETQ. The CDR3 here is CASSRGTATSYEQYF. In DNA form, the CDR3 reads TGCGCCAGCAGCCGCGGGACAGCGACCTCCTACGAGCAGTACTTC. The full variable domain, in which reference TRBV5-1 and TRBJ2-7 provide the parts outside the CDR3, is KAGVTQTPRYLIKTRGQQVTLSCSPISGHRSVSWYQQTPGQGLQFLFEYFSETQRNKGNFPGRFSGRQFSNSRSEMNVSTLELGDSALYLCASSRGTATSYEQYFGPGTRLTVT.